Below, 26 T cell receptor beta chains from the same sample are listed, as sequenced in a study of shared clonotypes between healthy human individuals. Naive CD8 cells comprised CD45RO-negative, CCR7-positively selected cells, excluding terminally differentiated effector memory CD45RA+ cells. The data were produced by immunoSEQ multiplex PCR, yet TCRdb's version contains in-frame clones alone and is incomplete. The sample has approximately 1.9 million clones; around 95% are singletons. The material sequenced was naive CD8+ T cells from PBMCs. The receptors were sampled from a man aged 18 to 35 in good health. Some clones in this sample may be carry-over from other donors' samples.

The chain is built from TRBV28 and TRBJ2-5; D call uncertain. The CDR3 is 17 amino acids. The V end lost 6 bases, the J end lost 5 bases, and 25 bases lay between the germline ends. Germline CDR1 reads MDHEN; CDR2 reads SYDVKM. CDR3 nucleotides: TGTGCCAGCAGCCCTATCTGGGGTCAAGGTTTAGGGGAGACCCAGTACTTC. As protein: CASSPIWGQGLGETQYF.

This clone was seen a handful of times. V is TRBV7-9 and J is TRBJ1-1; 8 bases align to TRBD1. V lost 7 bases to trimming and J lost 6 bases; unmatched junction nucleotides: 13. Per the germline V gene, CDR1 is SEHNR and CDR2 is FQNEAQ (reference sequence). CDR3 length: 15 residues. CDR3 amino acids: CASTHKGQGKAEAFF. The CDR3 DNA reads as TGTGCCAGCACCCACAAAGGACAGGGTAAGGCTGAAGCTTTCTTT.

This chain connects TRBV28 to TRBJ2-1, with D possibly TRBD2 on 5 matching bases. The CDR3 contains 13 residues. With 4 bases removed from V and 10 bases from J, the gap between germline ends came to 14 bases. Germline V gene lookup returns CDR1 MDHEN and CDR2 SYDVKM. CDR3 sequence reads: CASSSGLEWEQFF. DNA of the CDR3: TGTGCCAGCAGTTCCGGACTTGAGTGGGAGCAGTTCTTC. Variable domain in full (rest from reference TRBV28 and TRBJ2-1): DVKVTQSSRYLVKRTGEKVFLECVQDMDHENMFWYRQDPGLGLRLIYFSYDVKMKEKGDIPEGYSVSREKKERFSLILESASTNQTSMYLCASSSGLEWEQFFGPGTRLTVL.

CDR3 sequence: CASSYPGTVNTEAFF. Written as DNA, the CDR3 is TGTGCCAGCAGTTACCCCGGGACAGTGAACACTGAAGCTTTCTTT. This chain connects TRBV6-6 to TRBJ1-1; 7 bases fit TRBD1. After removal of 2 bases from V and 0 bases from J, the junction contained 3 bases not matched to a gene. CDR3 length equals 15 residues. The germline V gene encodes CDR1 MNHNY and CDR2 SVGAGI (reference sequence).

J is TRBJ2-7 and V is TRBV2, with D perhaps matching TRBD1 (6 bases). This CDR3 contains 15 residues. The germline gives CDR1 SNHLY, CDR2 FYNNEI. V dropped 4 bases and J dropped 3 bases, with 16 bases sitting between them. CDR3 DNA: TGTGCCAGCAGTGTAGCCCCCGGGACAATCTACGAGCAGTACTTC. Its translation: CASSVAPGTIYEQYF.

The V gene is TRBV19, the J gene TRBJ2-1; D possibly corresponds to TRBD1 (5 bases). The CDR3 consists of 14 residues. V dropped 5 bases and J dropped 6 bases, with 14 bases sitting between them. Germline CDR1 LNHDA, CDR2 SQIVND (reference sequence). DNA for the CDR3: TGTGCCAGTAGTGTTAGGACCCAGGGCAATGAGCAGTTCTTC. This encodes CASSVRTQGNEQFF. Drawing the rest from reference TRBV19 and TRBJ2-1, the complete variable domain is DGGITQSPKYLFRKEGQNVTLSCEQNLNHDAMYWYRQDPGQGLRLIYYSQIVNDFQKGDIAEGYSVSREKKESFPLTVTSAQKNPTAFYLCASSVRTQGNEQFFGPGTRLTVL.

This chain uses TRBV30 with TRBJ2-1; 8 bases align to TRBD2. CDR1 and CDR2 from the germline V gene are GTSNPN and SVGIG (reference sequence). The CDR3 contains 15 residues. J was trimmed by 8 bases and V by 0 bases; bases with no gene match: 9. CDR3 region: CAWSVQAGVNHEQFF. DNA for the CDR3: TGTGCCTGGAGTGTACAAGCGGGAGTGAACCATGAGCAGTTCTTC.

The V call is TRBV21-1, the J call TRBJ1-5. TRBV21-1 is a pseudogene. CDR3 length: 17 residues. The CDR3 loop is CASSKGPPSCSNQPQHF. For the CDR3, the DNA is TGTGCCAGCAGCAAAGGACCCCCCAGTTGCAGCAATCAGCCCCAGCATTTT.

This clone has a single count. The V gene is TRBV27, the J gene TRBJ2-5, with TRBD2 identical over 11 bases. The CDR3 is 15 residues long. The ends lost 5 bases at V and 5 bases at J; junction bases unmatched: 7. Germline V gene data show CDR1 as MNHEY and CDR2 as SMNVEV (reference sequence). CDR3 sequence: CASSLIAGGDETQYF. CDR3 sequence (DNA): TGTGCCAGCAGTCTGATAGCGGGAGGGGATGAGACCCAGTACTTC.

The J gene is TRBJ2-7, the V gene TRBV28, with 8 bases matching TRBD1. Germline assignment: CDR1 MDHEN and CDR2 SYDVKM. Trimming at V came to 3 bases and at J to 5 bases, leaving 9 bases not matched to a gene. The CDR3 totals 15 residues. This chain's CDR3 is CASSFPGQGTHEQYF. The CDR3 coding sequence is TGTGCCAGCAGTTTCCCAGGACAGGGCACCCACGAGCAGTACTTC. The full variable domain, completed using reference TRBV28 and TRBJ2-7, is DVKVTQSSRYLVKRTGEKVFLECVQDMDHENMFWYRQDPGLGLRLIYFSYDVKMKEKGDIPEGYSVSREKKERFSLILESASTNQTSMYLCASSFPGQGTHEQYFGPGTRLTVT.

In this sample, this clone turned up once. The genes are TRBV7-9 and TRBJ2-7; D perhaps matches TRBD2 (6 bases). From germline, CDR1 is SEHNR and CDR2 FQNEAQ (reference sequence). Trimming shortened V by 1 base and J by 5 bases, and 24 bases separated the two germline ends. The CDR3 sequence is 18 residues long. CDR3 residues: CASSLERREGLPKDEQYF. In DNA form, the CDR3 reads TGTGCCAGCAGCTTAGAAAGGAGGGAAGGACTGCCTAAGGACGAGCAGTACTTC.

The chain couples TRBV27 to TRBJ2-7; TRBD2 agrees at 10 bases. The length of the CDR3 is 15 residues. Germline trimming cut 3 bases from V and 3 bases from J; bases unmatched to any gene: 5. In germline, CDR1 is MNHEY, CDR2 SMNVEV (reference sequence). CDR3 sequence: CASSFGSGRFYEQYF. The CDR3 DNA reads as TGTGCCAGCAGTTTTGGTAGCGGGAGGTTCTACGAGCAGTACTTC.

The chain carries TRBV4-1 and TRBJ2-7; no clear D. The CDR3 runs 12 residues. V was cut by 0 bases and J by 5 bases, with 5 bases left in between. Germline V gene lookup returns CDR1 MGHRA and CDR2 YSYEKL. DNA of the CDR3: TGCGCCAGCAGCCAAGATGAGGACGAGCAGTACTTC. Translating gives CASSQDEDEQYF.

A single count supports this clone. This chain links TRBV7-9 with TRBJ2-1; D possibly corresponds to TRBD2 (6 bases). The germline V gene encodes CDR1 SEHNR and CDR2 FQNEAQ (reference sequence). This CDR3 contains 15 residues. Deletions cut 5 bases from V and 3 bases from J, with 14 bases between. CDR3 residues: CASSLSEGLYNEQFF. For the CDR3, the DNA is TGTGCCAGCAGCCTCTCGGAGGGACTCTACAATGAGCAGTTCTTC.

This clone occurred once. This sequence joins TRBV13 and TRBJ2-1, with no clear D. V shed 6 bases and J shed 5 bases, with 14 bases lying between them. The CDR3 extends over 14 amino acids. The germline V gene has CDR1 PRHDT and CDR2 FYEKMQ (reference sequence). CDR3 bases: TGTGCCAGCAGGCTCCTTGGACCCAACAATGAGCAGTTCTTC. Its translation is CASRLLGPNNEQFF.

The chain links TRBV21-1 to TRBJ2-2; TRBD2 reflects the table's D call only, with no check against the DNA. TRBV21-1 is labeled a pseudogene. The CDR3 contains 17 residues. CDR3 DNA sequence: TGTGCCAGCAGCAAAGCGGGACTAGCGGGAACAACCGGGGAGCTGTTTTTT. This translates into CASSKAGLAGTTGELFF.

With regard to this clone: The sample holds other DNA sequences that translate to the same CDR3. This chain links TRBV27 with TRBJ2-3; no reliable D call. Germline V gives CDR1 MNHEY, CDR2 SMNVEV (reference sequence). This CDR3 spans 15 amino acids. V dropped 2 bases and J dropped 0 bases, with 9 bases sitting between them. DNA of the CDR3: TGTGCCAGCAGTTTAGGGCAGACTAGCACAGATACGCAGTATTTT. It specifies CASSLGQTSTDTQYF.

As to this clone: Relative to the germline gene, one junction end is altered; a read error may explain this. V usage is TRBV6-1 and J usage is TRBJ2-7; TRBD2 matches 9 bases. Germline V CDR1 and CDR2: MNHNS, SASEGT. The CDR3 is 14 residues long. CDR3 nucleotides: TGTTCTTCGGGGGCTGGGACTAGCTCCGACGAGCAGTACTTC. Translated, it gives CSSGAGTSSDEQYF.

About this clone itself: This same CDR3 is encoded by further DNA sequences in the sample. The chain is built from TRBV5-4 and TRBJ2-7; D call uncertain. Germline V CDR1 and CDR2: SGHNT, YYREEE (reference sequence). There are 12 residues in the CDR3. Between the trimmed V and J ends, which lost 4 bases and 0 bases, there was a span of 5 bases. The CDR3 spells CASSPNSYEQYF. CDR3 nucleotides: TGTGCCAGCAGCCCCAACTCCTACGAGCAGTACTTC.

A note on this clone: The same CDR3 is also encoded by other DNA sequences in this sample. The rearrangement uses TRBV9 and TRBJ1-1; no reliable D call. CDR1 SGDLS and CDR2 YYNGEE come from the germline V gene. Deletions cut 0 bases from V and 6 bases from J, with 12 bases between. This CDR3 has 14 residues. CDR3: CASSVGGTTAEAFF. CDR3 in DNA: TGTGCCAGCAGCGTAGGGGGAACGACGGCTGAAGCTTTCTTT.

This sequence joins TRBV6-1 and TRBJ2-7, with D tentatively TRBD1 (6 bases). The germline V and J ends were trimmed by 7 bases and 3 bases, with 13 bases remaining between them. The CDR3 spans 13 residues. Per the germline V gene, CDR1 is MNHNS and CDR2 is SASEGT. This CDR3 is CASMDSPLYEQYF. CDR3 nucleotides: TGTGCCAGCATGGACAGCCCCCTCTACGAGCAGTACTTC.

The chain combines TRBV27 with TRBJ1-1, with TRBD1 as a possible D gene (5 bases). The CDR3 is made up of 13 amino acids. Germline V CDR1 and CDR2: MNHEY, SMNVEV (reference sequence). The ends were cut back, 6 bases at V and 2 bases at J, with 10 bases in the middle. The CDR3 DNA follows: TGTGCCAGCAGCAGGACACGAAACACTGAAGCTTTCTTT. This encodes CASSRTRNTEAFF.

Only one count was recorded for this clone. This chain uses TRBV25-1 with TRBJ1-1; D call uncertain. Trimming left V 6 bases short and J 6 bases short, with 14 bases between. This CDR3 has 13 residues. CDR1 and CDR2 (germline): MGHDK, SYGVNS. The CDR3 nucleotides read TGTGCCAGCAGCTCTTCGCTGGGCCCTGAAGCTTTCTTT. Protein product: CASSSSLGPEAFF.

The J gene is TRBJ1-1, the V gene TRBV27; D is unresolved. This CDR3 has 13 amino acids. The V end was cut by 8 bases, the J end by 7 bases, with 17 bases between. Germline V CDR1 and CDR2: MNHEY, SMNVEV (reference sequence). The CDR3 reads CASYSILGDEAFF. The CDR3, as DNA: TGTGCCAGCTACTCAATCCTGGGCGATGAAGCTTTCTTT.

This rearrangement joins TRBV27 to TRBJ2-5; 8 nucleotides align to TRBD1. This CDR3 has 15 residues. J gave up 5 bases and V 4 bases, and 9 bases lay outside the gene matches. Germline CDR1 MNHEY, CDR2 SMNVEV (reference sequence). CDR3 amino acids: CASSSDRGVGETQYF. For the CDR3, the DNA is TGTGCCAGCAGTTCCGACAGGGGTGTCGGGGAGACCCAGTACTTC.

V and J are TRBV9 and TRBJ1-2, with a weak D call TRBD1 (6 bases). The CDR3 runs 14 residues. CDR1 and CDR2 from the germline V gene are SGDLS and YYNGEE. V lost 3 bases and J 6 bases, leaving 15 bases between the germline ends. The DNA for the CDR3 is TGTGCCAGCAGCGAGGGTTTGGGGGCGAATGGCTACACCTTC. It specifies CASSEGLGANGYTF.